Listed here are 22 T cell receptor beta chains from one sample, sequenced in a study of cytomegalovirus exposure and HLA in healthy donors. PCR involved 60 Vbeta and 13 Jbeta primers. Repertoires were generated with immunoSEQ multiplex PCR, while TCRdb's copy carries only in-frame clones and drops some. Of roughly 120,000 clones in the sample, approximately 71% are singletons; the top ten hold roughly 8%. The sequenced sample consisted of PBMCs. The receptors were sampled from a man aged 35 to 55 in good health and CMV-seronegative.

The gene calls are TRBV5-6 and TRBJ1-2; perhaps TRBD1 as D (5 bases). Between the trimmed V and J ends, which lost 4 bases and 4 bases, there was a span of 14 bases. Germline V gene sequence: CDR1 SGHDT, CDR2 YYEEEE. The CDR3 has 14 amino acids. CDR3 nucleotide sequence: TGTGCCAGCAGCCGACCGGAGGGGTTCTATGGCTACACCTTC. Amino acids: CASSRPEGFYGYTF. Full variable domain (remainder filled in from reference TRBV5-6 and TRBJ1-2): DAGVTQSPTHLIKTRGQQVTLRCSPKSGHDTVSWYQQALGQGPQFIFQYYEEEERQRGNFPDRFSGHQFPNYSSELNVNALLLGDSALYLCASSRPEGFYGYTFGSGTRLTVV.

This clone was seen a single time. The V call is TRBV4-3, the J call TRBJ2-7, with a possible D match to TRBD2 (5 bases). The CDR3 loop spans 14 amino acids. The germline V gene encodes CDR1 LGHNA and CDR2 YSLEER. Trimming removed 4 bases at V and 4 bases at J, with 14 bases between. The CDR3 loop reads CASSPYPRGYEQYF. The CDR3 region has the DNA TGCGCCAGCAGCCCCTACCCCCGAGGGTACGAGCAGTACTTC.

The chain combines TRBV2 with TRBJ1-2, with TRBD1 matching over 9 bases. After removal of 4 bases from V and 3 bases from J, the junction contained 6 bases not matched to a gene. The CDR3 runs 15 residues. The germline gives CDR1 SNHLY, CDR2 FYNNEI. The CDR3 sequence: CASSGARDRDYGYTF. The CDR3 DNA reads TGTGCCAGCAGTGGCGCCCGGGACAGGGACTATGGCTACACCTTC.

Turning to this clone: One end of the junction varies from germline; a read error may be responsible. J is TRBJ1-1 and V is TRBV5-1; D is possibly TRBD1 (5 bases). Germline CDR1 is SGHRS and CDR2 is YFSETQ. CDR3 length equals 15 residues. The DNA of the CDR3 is TGCGCCAGCAGCTTGCAACATTTGGGGCAGCTTGAAACTTTCTTT. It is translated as CASSLQHLGQLETFF.

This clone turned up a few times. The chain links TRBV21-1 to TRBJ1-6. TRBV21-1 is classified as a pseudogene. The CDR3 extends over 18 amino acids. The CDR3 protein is CASRQGKMEDSGNSPLHF. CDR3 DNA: TGTGCCAGCAGACAAGGGAAAATGGAGGACTCAGGTAATTCACCCCTCCACTTT.

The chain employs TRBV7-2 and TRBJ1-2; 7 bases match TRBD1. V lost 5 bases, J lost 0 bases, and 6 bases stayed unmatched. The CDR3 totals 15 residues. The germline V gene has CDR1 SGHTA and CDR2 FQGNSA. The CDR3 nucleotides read TGTGCCAGCAGCGACCGGGACAGTGCTAACTATGGCTACACCTTC. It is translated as CASSDRDSANYGYTF.

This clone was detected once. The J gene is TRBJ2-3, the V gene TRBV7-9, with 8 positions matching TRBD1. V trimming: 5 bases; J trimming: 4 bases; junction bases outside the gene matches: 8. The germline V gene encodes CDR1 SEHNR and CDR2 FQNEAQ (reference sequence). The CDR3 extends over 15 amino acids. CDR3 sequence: CASSRRAGGADTQYF. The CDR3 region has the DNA TGTGCCAGCAGCCGAAGGGCAGGGGGCGCAGATACGCAGTATTTT.

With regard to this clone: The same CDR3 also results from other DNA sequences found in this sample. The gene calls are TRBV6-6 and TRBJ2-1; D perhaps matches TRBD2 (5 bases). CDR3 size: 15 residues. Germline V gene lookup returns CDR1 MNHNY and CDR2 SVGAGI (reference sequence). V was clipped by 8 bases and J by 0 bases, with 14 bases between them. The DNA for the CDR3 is TGTGCCAGCGTCCGTGTGGGGAGCTCCTACAATGAGCAGTTCTTC. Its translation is CASVRVGSSYNEQFF.

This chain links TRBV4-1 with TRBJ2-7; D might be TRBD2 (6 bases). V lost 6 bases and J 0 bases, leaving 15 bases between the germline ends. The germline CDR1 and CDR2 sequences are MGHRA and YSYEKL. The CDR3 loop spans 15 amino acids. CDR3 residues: CASSHGTQDSYEQYF. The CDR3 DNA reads TGCGCCAGCAGTCACGGGACTCAAGACTCCTACGAGCAGTACTTC.

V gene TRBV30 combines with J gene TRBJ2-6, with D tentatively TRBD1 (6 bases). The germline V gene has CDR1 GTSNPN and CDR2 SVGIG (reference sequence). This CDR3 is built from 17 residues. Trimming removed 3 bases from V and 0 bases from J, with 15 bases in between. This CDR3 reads CAWRRQASHSGANVLTF. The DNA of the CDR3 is TGTGCCTGGAGGCGACAGGCCTCACACTCTGGGGCCAACGTCCTGACTTTC.

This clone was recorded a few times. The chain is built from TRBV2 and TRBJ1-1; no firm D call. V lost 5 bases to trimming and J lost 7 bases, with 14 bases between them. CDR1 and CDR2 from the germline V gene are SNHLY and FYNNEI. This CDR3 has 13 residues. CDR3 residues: CASSLTKGLEAFF. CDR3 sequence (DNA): TGTGCCAGCAGTCTGACAAAAGGCCTTGAAGCTTTCTTT.

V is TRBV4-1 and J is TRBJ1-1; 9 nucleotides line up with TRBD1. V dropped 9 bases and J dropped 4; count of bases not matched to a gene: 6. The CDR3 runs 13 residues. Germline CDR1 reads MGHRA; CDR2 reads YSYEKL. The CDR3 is CASIKQGATEAFF. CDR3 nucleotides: TGCGCCAGTATTAAACAGGGGGCCACTGAAGCTTTCTTT.

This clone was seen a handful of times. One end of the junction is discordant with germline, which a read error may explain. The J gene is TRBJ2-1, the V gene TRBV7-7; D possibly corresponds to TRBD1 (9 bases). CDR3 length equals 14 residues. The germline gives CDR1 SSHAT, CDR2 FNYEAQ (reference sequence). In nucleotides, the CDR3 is TGTGCTAGCAGCTTAGCGGGACAGGGCTATGAGCAGTTCTTC. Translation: CASSLAGQGYEQFF.

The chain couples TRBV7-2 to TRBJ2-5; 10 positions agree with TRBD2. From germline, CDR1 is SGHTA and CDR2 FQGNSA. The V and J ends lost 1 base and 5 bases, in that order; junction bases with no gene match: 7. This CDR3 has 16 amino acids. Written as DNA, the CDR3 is TGTGCCAGCAGCTTAGTGGCTAGCGGGGGAGGTGAGACCCAGTACTTC. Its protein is CASSLVASGGGETQYF.

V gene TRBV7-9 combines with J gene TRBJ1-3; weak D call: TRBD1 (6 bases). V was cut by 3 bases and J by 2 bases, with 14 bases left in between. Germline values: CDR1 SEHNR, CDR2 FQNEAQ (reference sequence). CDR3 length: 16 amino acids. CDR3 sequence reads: CASSFEDTGTGNTIYF. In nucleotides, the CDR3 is TGTGCCAGCAGCTTCGAGGATACAGGGACTGGAAACACCATATATTTT.

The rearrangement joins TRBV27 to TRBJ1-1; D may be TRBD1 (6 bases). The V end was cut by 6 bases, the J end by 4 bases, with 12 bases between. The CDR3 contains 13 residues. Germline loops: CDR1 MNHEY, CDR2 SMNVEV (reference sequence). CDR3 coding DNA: TGTGCCAGCAGAGGGACATTCGGCACTGAAGCTTTCTTT. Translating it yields CASRGTFGTEAFF.

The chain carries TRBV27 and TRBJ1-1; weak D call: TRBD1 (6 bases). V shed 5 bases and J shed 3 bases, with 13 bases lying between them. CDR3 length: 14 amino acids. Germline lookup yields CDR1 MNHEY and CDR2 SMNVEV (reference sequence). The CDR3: CASSTTGWDTEAFF. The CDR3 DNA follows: TGTGCCAGCAGTACCACAGGGTGGGACACTGAAGCTTTCTTT.

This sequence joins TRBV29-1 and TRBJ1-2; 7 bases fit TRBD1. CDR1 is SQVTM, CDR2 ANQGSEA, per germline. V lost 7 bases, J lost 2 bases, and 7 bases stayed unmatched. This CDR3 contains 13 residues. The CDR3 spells CSAGQGENYGYTF. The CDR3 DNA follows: TGCAGCGCAGGTCAGGGGGAAAACTATGGCTACACCTTC.

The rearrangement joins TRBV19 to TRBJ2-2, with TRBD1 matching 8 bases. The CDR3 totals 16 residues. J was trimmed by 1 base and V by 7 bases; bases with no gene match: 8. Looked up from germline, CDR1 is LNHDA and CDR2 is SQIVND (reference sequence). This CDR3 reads CASTMGGTGNTGELFF. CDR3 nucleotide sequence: TGTGCCAGTACTATGGGCGGGACAGGGAACACCGGGGAGCTGTTTTTT.

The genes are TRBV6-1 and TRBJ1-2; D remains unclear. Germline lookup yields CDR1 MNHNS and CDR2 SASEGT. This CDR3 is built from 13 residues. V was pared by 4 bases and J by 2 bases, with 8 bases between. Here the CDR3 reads CASSGHSNYGYTF. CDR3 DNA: TGTGCCAGCAGTGGACACTCGAACTATGGCTACACCTTC.

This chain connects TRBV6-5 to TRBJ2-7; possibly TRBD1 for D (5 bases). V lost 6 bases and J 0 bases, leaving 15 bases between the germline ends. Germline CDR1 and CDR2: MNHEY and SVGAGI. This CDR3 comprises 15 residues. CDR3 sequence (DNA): TGTGCCAGCAGCCTGACACAGGTGCGCTCCTACGAGCAGTACTTC. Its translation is CASSLTQVRSYEQYF.

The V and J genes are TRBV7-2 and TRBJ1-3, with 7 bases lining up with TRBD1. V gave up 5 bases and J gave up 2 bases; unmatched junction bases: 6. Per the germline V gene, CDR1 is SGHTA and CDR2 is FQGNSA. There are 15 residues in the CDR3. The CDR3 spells CASSARQGTGNTIYF. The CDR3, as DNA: TGTGCCAGCAGCGCAAGACAGGGTACTGGAAACACCATATATTTT. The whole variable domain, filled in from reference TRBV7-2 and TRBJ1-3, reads GAGVSQSPSNKVTEKGKDVELRCDPISGHTALYWYRQSLGQGLEFLIYFQGNSAPDKSGLPSDRFSAERTGGSVSTLTIQRTQQEDSAVYLCASSARQGTGNTIYFGEGSWLTVV.